The present TCR beta chain was sequenced within a study of blood T cell repertoires in COVID-19. As for the study in general: Samples representing acute and convalescent COVID-19 were sourced from the United States, Italy and Spain. PBMCs, B-cell-depleted T cells, or T cells were the source of the cDNA or gDNA that made up the material.

Original data processing: Reference gene primer amplification yielded estimated nucleated cell counts. The protocol was immunoSEQ multiplex PCR, while the TCRdb copy is restricted to in-frame clones and leaves out a portion. From that table come the V and J calls and clone size; the DNA was used to work out D and trimming. Of a few hundred thousand clones listed, around 83% are singletons. Germline assignment: CDR1 KGHDR and CDR2 SFDVKD. CDR3 size: 16 residues. V shed 4 bases, J shed 4 bases, and the junction held 7 bases outside the gene matches. V gene TRBV24-1 combines with J gene TRBJ2-1; 9 nucleotides match TRBD2. The specimen was peripheral blood. The receptor was derived from a woman between 50 and 59 years old with acute or convalescent COVID-19. The chain's CDR3 is CATSDPAAGGYNEQFF. The CDR3 nucleotides read TGTGCCACCAGTGACCCCGCAGCGGGAGGATACAATGAGCAGTTCTTC.